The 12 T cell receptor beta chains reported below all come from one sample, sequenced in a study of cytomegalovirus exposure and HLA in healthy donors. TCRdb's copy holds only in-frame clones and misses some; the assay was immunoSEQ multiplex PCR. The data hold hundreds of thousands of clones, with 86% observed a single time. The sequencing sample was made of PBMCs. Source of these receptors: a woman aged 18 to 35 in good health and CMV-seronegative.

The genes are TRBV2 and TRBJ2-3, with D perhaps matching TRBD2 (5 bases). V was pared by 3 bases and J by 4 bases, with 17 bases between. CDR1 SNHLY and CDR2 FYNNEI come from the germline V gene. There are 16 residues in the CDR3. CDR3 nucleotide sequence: TGTGCCAGCAGTGATGTTGCGGGCCGAAGGGCAGATACGCAGTATTTT. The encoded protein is CASSDVAGRRADTQYF. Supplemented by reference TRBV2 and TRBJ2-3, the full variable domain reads EPEVTQTPSHQVTQMGQEVILRCVPISNHLYFYWYRQILGQKVEFLVSFYNNEISEKSEIFDDQFSVERPDGSNFTLKIRSTKLEDSAMYFCASSDVAGRRADTQYFGPGTRLTVL.

The CDR3 protein is CASSYGGFLNYGYTF. The CDR3 coding sequence is TGTGCCAGCAGTTACGGTGGTTTCCTAAACTATGGCTACACCTTC. The V gene is TRBV6-5, the J gene TRBJ1-2; no clear D. There are 15 residues in the CDR3. Germline loops: CDR1 MNHEY, CDR2 SVGAGI. Between the trimmed V and J ends, which lost 2 bases and 2 bases, there was a span of 12 bases.

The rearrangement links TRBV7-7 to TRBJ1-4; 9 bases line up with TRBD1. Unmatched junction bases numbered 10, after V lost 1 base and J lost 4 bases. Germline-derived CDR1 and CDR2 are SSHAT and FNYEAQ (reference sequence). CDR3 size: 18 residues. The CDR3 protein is CASSLGPTRGQGNEKLFF. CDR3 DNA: TGTGCCAGCAGCTTAGGGCCCACCCGGGGACAGGGTAATGAAAAACTGTTTTTT. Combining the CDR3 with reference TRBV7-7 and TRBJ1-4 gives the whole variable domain GAGVSQSPRYKVTKRGQDVTLRCDPISSHATLYWYQQALGQGPEFLTYFNYEAQPDKSGLPSDRFSAERPEGSISTLTIQRTEQRDSAMYRCASSLGPTRGQGNEKLFFGSGTQLSVL.

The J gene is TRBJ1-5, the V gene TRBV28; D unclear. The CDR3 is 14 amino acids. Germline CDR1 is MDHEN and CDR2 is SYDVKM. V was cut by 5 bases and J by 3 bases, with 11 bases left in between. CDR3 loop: CASSPPGINQPQHF. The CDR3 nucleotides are TGTGCCAGCAGTCCGCCCGGGATCAATCAGCCCCAGCATTTT.

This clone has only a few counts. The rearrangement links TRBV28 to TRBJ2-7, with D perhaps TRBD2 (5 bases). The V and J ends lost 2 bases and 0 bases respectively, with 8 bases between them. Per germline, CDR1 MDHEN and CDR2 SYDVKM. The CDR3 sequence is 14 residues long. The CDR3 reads CASSLLASSYEQYF. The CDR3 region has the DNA TGTGCCAGCAGTTTACTAGCCTCCTCCTACGAGCAGTACTTC. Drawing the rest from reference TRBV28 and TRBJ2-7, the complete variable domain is DVKVTQSSRYLVKRTGEKVFLECVQDMDHENMFWYRQDPGLGLRLIYFSYDVKMKEKGDIPEGYSVSREKKERFSLILESASTNQTSMYLCASSLLASSYEQYFGPGTRLTVT.

CDR3 coding DNA: TGTGCCAGCAGTGCCGGGACAGAGAACAATGAGCAGTTCTTC. Translating gives CASSAGTENNEQFF. The chain has TRBV6-4 and TRBJ2-1; 7 nucleotides match TRBD1. Losses at the gene ends were 4 bases for V and 5 bases for J; bases not matched to a gene: 5. From germline, CDR1 is MRHNA and CDR2 SNTAGT. The CDR3 is 14 residues long.

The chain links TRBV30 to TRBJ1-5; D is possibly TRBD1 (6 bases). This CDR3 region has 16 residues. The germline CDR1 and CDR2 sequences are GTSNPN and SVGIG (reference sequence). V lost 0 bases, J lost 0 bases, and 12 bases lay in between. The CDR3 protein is CAWSVRTVDSNQPQHF. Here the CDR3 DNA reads TGTGCCTGGAGTGTACGGACAGTGGATAGCAATCAGCCCCAGCATTTT.

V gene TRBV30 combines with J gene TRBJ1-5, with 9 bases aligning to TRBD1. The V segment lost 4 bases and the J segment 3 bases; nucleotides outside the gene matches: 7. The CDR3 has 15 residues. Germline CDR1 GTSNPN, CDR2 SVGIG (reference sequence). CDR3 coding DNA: TGTGCCTGGACTGCGGGACAGGGCCCCAATCAGCCCCAGCATTTT. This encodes CAWTAGQGPNQPQHF.

CDR3 nucleotide sequence: TGTGCCAGCTCACCATCTCCCCCCAGGGGATTTTCGGTAAAACTGTTTTTT. This translates into CASSPSPPRGFSVKLFF. The chain is built from TRBV18 and TRBJ1-4; TRBD1 is a possible D gene (6 bases). Germline lookup yields CDR1 KGHSH and CDR2 LQKENI. V lost 2 bases and J lost 10, with 23 bases in between. CDR3 length: 17 residues.

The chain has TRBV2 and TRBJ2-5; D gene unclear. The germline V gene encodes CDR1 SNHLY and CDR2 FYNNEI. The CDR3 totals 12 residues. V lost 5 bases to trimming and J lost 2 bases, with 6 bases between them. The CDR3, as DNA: TGTGCCAGCAGTTTACAGCAAGAGACCCAGTACTTC. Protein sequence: CASSLQQETQYF.

CDR3 in DNA: TGTGCCAGCAGTTCCTACAGGGGCCCCGGGGAGCTGTTTTTT. Translated, it gives CASSSYRGPGELFF. The chain is built from TRBV27 and TRBJ2-2, with TRBD1 matching 7 bases. CDR1 is MNHEY, CDR2 SMNVEV, per germline (reference sequence). The V and J ends lost 4 bases and 6 bases, in that order; junction bases with no gene match: 5. The CDR3 spans 14 residues.

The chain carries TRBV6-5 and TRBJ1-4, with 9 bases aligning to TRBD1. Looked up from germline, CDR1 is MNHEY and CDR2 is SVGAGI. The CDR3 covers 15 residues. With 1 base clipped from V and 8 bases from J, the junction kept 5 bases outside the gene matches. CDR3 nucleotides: TGTGCCAGCAGTTACTGGGGACAGGGTGGAGAAAAACTGTTTTTT. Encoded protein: CASSYWGQGGEKLFF.